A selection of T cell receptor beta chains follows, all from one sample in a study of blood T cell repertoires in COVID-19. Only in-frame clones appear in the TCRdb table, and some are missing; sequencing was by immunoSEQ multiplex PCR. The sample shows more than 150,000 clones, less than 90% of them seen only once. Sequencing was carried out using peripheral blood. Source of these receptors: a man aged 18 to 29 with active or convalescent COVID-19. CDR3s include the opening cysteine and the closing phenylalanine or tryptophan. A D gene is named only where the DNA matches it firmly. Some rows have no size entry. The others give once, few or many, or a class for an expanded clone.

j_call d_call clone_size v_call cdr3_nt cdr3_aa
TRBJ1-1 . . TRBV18 TGTGCCAGCTCACTCCAGGGTGAAGCTTTCTTT CASSLQGEAFF
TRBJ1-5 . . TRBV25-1 TGTGCCAGCAGTGAAGGGAGGGAATTCAATCAGCCCCAGCATTTT CASSEGREFNQPQHF
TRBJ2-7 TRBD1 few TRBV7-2 TGTGCCAGCAGCTTGTATTGGGACAGGGTTTACGAGCAGTACTTC CASSLYWDRVYEQYF
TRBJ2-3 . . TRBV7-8 TGTGCCAGCAGCCCAAACAAAGGCGGCTCTAGCACAGATACGCAGTATTTT CASSPNKGGSSTDTQYF
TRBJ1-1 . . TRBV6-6 TGTGCCAGCAGTGCCAATAGACGGGAAACTGAAGCTTTCTTT CASSANRRETEAFF
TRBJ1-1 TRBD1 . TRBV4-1 TGCGCCAGCGCCAGGCAAAGTACCGGGACAGCGAACACTGAAGCTTTCTTT CASARQSTGTANTEAFF
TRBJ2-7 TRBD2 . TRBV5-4 TGTGCCAGCAGCTCCCTAGCGGGGGGTTCCTACGAGCAGTACTTC CASSSLAGGSYEQYF
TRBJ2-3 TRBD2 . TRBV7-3 TGTGCCAGCAGCCCCAGACTAGCGGGGACCACAGATACGCAGTATTTT CASSPRLAGTTDTQYF
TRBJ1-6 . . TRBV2 TGTGCCAGCTTGTGGTCCGGGAATTCACCCCTCCACTTT CASLWSGNSPLHF
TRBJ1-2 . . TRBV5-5 TGTGCCAGCAGCTTGAAAGAGGAGGGCTATGGCTACACCTTC CASSLKEEGYGYTF
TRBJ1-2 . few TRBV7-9 TGTGCCAGCAGCTTAGAAGCTTTCTCCCACTATGGCTACACCTTC CASSLEAFSHYGYTF
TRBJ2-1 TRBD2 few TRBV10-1 TGCGCCAGCAGTGAGTATAGCGGGAGCTCCTACAATGAGCAGTTCTTC CASSEYSGSSYNEQFF
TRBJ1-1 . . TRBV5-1 TGCGCCAGCAGTAGGCAGGGGACATGGAAGAACACTGAAGCTTTCTTT CASSRQGTWKNTEAFF
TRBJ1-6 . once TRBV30 TGTGCCTGGAATATACAGGGAGATTCACCCCTCCACTTT CAWNIQGDSPLHF
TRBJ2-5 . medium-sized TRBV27 TGTGCCAGCAGTTTGGGGGGACAGCAAGAGACCCAGTACTTC CASSLGGQQETQYF
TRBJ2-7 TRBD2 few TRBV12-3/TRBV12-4 TGTGCCAGCAGTTTATGGACTAGCGCCGAGCAGTACTTC CASSLWTSAEQYF
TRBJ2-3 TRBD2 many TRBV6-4 TGTGCCAGCAGTGACGGGACTAGCGCAGATACGCAGTATTTT CASSDGTSADTQYF
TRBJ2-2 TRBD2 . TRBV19 TGTGCCAGTAGTATAGTCGGGAGGGATTTTGGGGAGCTGTTTTTT CASSIVGRDFGELFF
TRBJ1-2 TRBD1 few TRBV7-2 TGTGCCAGCAGCCATCGACAGGGGAACTATGGCTACACCTTC CASSHRQGNYGYTF
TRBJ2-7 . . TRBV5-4 TGTGCCAGCAGCTTGTTCGGCCGGGGGGAGCAGTACTTC CASSLFGRGEQYF
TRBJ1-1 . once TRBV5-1 TGCGCCAGCAGGGTCCAGTTGAACACTGAAGCTTTCTTT CASRVQLNTEAFF
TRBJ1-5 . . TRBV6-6 TGTGCCAGCAGTTACCTGGAGGGGGGGGCTCAGCCCCAGCATTTT CASSYLEGGAQPQHF